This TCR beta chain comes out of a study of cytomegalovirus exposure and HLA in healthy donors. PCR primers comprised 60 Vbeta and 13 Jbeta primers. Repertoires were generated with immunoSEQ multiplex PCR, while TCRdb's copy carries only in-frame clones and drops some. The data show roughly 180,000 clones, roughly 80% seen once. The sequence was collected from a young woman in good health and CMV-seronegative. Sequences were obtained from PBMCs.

CDR3 sequence: CASSQETFSYNEQFF. The DNA of the CDR3 is TGTGCCAGCAGCCAAGAAACATTTTCCTACAATGAGCAGTTCTTC. This rearrangement joins TRBV4-2 to TRBJ2-1; no clear D gene. CDR1 is LGHNA, CDR2 YNFKEQ, per germline. V shed 0 bases and J shed 1 base, with 7 bases lying between them. CDR3 length: 15 residues.